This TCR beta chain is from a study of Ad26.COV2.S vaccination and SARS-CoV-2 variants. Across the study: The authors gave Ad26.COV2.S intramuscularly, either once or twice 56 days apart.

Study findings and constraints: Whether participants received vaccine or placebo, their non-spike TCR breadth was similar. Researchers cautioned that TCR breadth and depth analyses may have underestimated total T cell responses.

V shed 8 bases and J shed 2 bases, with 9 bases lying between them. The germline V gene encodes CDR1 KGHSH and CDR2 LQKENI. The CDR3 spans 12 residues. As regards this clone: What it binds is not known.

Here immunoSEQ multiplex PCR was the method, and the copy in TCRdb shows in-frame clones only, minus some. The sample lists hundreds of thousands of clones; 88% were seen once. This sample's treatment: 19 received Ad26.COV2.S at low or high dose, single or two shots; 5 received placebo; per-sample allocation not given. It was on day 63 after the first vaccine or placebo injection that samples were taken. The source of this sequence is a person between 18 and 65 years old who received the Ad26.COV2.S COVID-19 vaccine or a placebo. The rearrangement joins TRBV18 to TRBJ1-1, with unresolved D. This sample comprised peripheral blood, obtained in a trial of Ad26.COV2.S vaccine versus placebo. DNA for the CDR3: TGTGCCAGCCTACAGAGTAACACTGAAGCTTTCTTT. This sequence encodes CASLQSNTEAFF.